This T cell receptor (beta chain) was observed in a study of human T cells and chemical hapten exposure. Study information: Patch tests put 0.01% DPC on the upper back, read at 6 days.

MiXCR was run by TCRdb on the RACE reads, yielding one entry per CDR3 protein. The sample shows 350,000 to 400,000 distinct CDR3 sequences, roughly 5% of them seen only once. As for time point: pre-sensitization, week 0. The sample's treatment: therapeutic diphenylcyclopropenone sensitization with weekly scalp DPC. This clonotype was found many times. Trimming pared 5 bases from V and 0 bases from J, leaving 10 bases between. The CDR3 is 14 amino acids. Germline loops: CDR1 MNHEY, CDR2 SVGEGT. The chain has TRBV6-2 or TRBV6-3 and TRBJ1-1, with D uncertain. The specimen comprised whole blood, sampled in connection with sensitization to the hapten diphenylcyclopropenone (DPC). The clonotype was recovered from a woman aged 50 to 60 with alopecia areata. Some clones in this sample may be carry-over from other donors' samples. The CDR3 bases are TGTGCCAGCAGTAACGGGAATCTGAACACTGAAGCTTTCTTT. As protein: CASSNGNLNTEAFF.